The entry below describes one T cell receptor (beta chain). The record originates from a study of cytotoxic CD8 clonotypes in ibrutinib-treated CLL. Study-wide background: Recorded responses included about 25 partial and 2 complete; following median roughly 74 months, approximately 14 stayed remitted and roughly 12 progressed.

The J segment lost 5 bases and the V segment lost 4 bases, leaving 6 bases of the junction unmatched. The germline V gene has CDR1 SGHDN and CDR2 FVKESK. This CDR3 has 15 amino acids. Some clones are missing from TCRdb's copy, which holds only in-frame ones; the method was immunoSEQ multiplex PCR. The sample lists roughly 45,000 clones, over 60% occurring once. Here the sequenced sample was PBMCs, taken after 24 months of ibrutinib treatment. This TCR was sampled from a human donor with chronic lymphocytic leukemia. This chain uses TRBV14 with TRBJ2-5; 11 bases are a match to TRBD2. In nucleotides, the CDR3 is TGTGCCAGCAGCCCTACTAGCGGGAGTTGGGAGACCCAGTACTTC. It translates to CASSPTSGSWETQYF.